This passage covers 24 T cell receptor beta chains from one sample sequenced in a study of blood T cell repertoires in COVID-19. Clones were read by immunoSEQ multiplex PCR, and TCRdb kept only the in-frame ones, dropping some. The sample has about 110,000 clones; around 86% are singletons. Source material: peripheral blood. The receptors here all came from a man between 65 and 79 years old with acute or convalescent COVID-19.

The chain couples TRBV21-1 to TRBJ1-1. TRBV21-1 is recorded as a pseudogene. This CDR3 comprises 14 residues. The CDR3 sequence is CASSSGGGNTEAFF. CDR3 DNA: TGTGCCAGCAGCTCCGGCGGCGGGAACACTGAAGCTTTCTTT.

The gene calls are TRBV2 and TRBJ2-3, with 8 bases that match TRBD2. This CDR3 is 15 amino acids long. The trim removed 7 bases at V and 0 bases at J, leaving 6 bases unmatched. Per germline, CDR1 SNHLY and CDR2 FYNNEI. The CDR3 DNA follows: TGTGCCAGCAAGGAGCGGGAGCGGAGCACAGATACGCAGTATTTT. Protein sequence: CASKERERSTDTQYF.

The rearrangement joins TRBV2 to TRBJ2-2, with D uncertain. Germline CDR1 SNHLY, CDR2 FYNNEI. Trimming removed 6 bases from V and 7 bases from J, with 6 bases in between. The CDR3 is 11 residues long. CDR3 nucleotides: TGTGCCAGCAGCTCTTTCGGGGAGCTGTTTTTT. This translates into CASSSFGELFF.

The chain joins TRBV13 to TRBJ1-2; D might be TRBD1 (6 bases). CDR1 is PRHDT and CDR2 is FYEKMQ in the germline V gene (reference sequence). The CDR3 length is 13 residues. V lost 0 bases to trimming and J lost 5 bases, with 7 bases between them. The CDR3 region has the DNA TGTGCCAGCAGCTTAGGGCAGGGGTATGGCTACACCTTC. Protein sequence: CASSLGQGYGYTF.

This chain connects TRBV3-1 (or the pseudogene TRBV3-2) to TRBJ2-6, with D possibly matching TRBD1 (6 bases). Deletions cut 5 bases from V and 0 bases from J, with 14 bases between. This CDR3 spans 17 amino acids. Germline V gene lookup returns CDR1 LGHDT and CDR2 YNNKEL (reference sequence). The CDR3 sequence: CASSIRSGDSGANVLTF. The CDR3 coding sequence is TGTGCCAGCAGCATCCGTTCAGGGGACTCTGGGGCCAACGTCCTGACTTTC.

This clone was observed once. V usage is TRBV7-2 and J usage is TRBJ1-5; no clear D. The CDR3 spans 14 residues. The germline V and J ends were trimmed by 5 bases and 6 bases, with 14 bases remaining between them. Germline-derived CDR1 and CDR2 are SGHTA and FQGNSA. CDR3 region: CASSHGPRGQPQHF. The CDR3 DNA is TGTGCCAGCAGCCACGGGCCCCGGGGTCAGCCCCAGCATTTT.

This clone has only one observation. V usage is TRBV30 and J usage is TRBJ2-2; tentative D call: TRBD1 (6 bases). CDR1 and CDR2 from the germline V gene are GTSNPN and SVGIG (reference sequence). This CDR3 comprises 14 residues. V was clipped by 3 bases and J by 3 bases, with 11 bases between them. This CDR3 reads CAWRASGDTGELFF. Written as DNA, the CDR3 is TGTGCCTGGAGGGCTTCAGGGGACACCGGGGAGCTGTTTTTT.

A single count supports this clone. V gene TRBV5-1 combines with J gene TRBJ1-4; D not certain. Germline V gene lookup returns CDR1 SGHRS and CDR2 YFSETQ. V lost 5 bases and J 5 bases, leaving 13 bases between the germline ends. This CDR3 has 14 amino acids. The DNA for the CDR3 is TGCGCCAGCAGGACGTTGGGAGGGAATGAAAAACTGTTTTTT. This encodes CASRTLGGNEKLFF.

The J gene is TRBJ1-1, the V gene TRBV19, with D tentatively TRBD1 (5 bases). There are 16 residues in the CDR3. The V and J ends lost 6 bases and 4 bases respectively, with 21 bases between them. Germline V gene data show CDR1 as LNHDA and CDR2 as SQIVND (reference sequence). CDR3 nucleotides: TGTGCCAGTAGCCAGGGCCGGACAAGACTTCGCACTGAAGCTTTCTTT. Amino acids: CASSQGRTRLRTEAFF.

This chain links TRBV12-5 with TRBJ2-3; D possibly corresponds to TRBD1 (5 bases). CDR3 length: 13 residues. The V gene lost 7 bases and the J gene lost 4 bases, with 12 bases spanning the gap. CDR1 is LGHNT, CDR2 FRNRAP, per germline. The CDR3 nucleotides read TGTGCTAGTGCCCCGGACACGGCAGATACGCAGTATTTT. Its protein is CASAPDTADTQYF.

This sequence joins TRBV19 and TRBJ2-1, with TRBD2 matching 8 bases. V dropped 8 bases and J dropped 0; count of bases not matched to a gene: 3. From germline, CDR1 is LNHDA and CDR2 SQIVND (reference sequence). This CDR3 comprises 14 residues. The CDR3: CASAREGSYNEQFF. The DNA of the CDR3 is TGTGCCAGTGCCCGGGAGGGCTCCTACAATGAGCAGTTCTTC.

This clone was observed once. The chain joins TRBV6-4 to TRBJ2-1, with TRBD2 as a possible D gene (6 bases). Deletions cut 6 bases from V and 11 bases from J, with 26 bases between. The CDR3 length is 16 residues. CDR1 and CDR2 from the germline V gene are MRHNA and SNTAGT. The CDR3 region has the DNA TGTGCCAGCAGCGATTCCTCCGGGAGCGGGTTTAATCAGCAGTTCTTC. Amino acid sequence: CASSDSSGSGFNQQFF.

This rearrangement joins TRBV11-3 to TRBJ1-1; 7 bases agree with TRBD1. This CDR3 spans 13 amino acids. V was clipped by 6 bases and J by 5 bases; unmatched bases: 6. Germline CDR1 and CDR2: SGHNT and YENEEA. CDR3 sequence: CASRGEGATEAFF. DNA for the CDR3: TGTGCCAGCAGGGGTGAGGGGGCGACTGAAGCTTTCTTT.

This clone is a singleton in its sample. The V call is TRBV27, the J call TRBJ1-6; possible D gene TRBD1, 5 bases. In germline, CDR1 is MNHEY, CDR2 SMNVEV (reference sequence). The V gene lost 3 bases and the J gene lost 8 bases, with 11 bases spanning the gap. CDR3 length: 14 amino acids. The CDR3 coding sequence is TGTGCCAGCAGTTTTCGGGGGATTCATTCACCCCTCCACTTT. Amino acids: CASSFRGIHSPLHF.

The V call is TRBV28, the J call TRBJ1-2; D is unclear. V was pared by 0 bases and J by 8 bases, with 4 bases between. CDR1 is MDHEN, CDR2 SYDVKM, per germline. The CDR3 has 11 residues. The CDR3 nucleotides are TGTGCCAGCAGTTTATGGGGCGGCTACACCTTC. Translated, it gives CASSLWGGYTF.

The chain joins TRBV27 to TRBJ2-3, with D perhaps TRBD1 (6 bases). CDR1 and CDR2 (germline): MNHEY, SMNVEV (reference sequence). The CDR3 is made up of 13 amino acids. Trimming shortened V by 6 bases and J by 3 bases, and 10 bases separated the two germline ends. This chain's CDR3 is CASRLQGTDTQYF. The CDR3 DNA sequence: TGTGCCAGCAGATTACAGGGAACAGATACGCAGTATTTT.

The V and J genes are TRBV18 and TRBJ2-7; 9 bases are shared with TRBD2. Trimming took 4 bases from V and 6 from J; bases not matched to a gene: 13. The CDR3 sequence is 16 residues long. Per germline, CDR1 KGHSH and CDR2 LQKENI. The DNA of the CDR3 is TGTGCCAGCTCACTAAATGCCCCCGGGACTAGCTTCGAGCAGTACTTC. It yields the protein CASSLNAPGTSFEQYF.

The rearrangement links TRBV27 to TRBJ2-7, with D perhaps matching TRBD2 (5 bases). The CDR3 runs to 15 residues. V gave up 6 bases and J gave up 7 bases, with 22 bases separating them. The germline gives CDR1 MNHEY, CDR2 SMNVEV (reference sequence). This CDR3 reads CASRFRSGPTGEQYF. The CDR3 DNA reads as TGTGCCAGCAGGTTCCGCTCCGGTCCTACGGGGGAGCAGTACTTC.

CDR3 sequence reads: CAWSVLSGAFF. The CDR3 nucleotides read TGTGCCTGGAGTGTACTATCGGGGGCTTTCTTT. The chain links TRBV30 to TRBJ1-1; D unresolved. The V and J ends lost 0 bases and 11 bases respectively, with 10 bases between them. This CDR3 has 11 amino acids. Germline V gives CDR1 GTSNPN, CDR2 SVGIG (reference sequence).

The chain has TRBV28 and TRBJ2-1, with D perhaps matching TRBD2 (5 bases). The CDR3 has 12 amino acids. Trimming took off 4 bases at V and 7 bases at J, with 8 bases between the two ends. The germline CDR1 and CDR2 sequences are MDHEN and SYDVKM. This CDR3 is CASSSGLNEQFF. The CDR3 region has the DNA TGTGCCAGCAGTTCCGGACTGAATGAGCAGTTCTTC.

The CDR3 reads CASSERWSEGEQYF. The CDR3 coding sequence is TGTGCCAGCAGTGAACGCTGGAGCGAGGGCGAGCAGTACTTC. The chain combines TRBV6-1 with TRBJ2-7; tentatively, D is TRBD2 (5 bases). Germline V gene data show CDR1 as MNHNS and CDR2 as SASEGT. The ends were cut back, 2 bases at V and 6 bases at J, with 14 bases in the middle. The CDR3 totals 14 residues.

This chain uses TRBV18 with TRBJ2-1; 14 bases are a match to TRBD2. Unmatched junction bases numbered 0, after V lost 2 bases and J lost 6 bases. Germline loops: CDR1 KGHSH, CDR2 LQKENI. The CDR3 has 15 amino acids. Here the CDR3 DNA reads TGTGCCAGCTCACCAGGACTAGCGGGAGGCAATGAGCAGTTCTTC. Protein product: CASSPGLAGGNEQFF. The entire variable domain, with the rest obtained from reference TRBV18 and TRBJ2-1, is as follows: NAGVMQNPRHLVRRRGQEARLRCSPMKGHSHVYWYRQLPEEGLKFMVYLQKENIIDESGMPKERFSAEFPKEGPSILRIQQVVRGDSAAYFCASSPGLAGGNEQFFGPGTRLTVL.

The V call is TRBV11-3, the J call TRBJ1-1; D gene unclear. Germline CDR1 is SGHNT and CDR2 is YENEEA. V was pared by 2 bases and J by 4 bases, with 5 bases between. The CDR3 is 12 residues long. CDR3 DNA sequence: TGTGCCAGCAGCTTAACTGGCACTGAAGCTTTCTTT. Amino acid sequence: CASSLTGTEAFF.

This chain connects TRBV5-1 to TRBJ2-5; 9 nucleotides match TRBD2. J gave up 4 bases and V 5 bases, and 9 bases lay outside the gene matches. This CDR3 comprises 15 residues. The germline V gene encodes CDR1 SGHRS and CDR2 YFSETQ. In DNA, the CDR3 is TGCGCCAGCAGTCCAGGAGCGGGAGGTGGAGAGACCCAGTACTTC. This gives the protein CASSPGAGGGETQYF.